Listed here are 19 T cell receptor beta chains from one sample, sequenced in a study of T cells after yellow fever vaccination. MiXCR was run by TCRdb on the 5' RACE reads, yielding one entry per CDR3 protein. The sample lists some 250,000 distinct CDR3 sequences, 3.6% seen once, with over 15% in the top ten. Sequenced here: PBMCs, sampled 15 days after the yellow fever booster vaccination. The receptors were gathered from a man aged 18 to 30 who received the YFV17D yellow fever vaccine.

There are many counts of this clonotype. CDR3: CASSPRTGEEVAFF. DNA of the CDR3: TGTGCCAGCAGCCCACGGACAGGGGAGGAAGTAGCTTTCTTT. The V and J genes are TRBV6-5 and TRBJ1-1, with 9 bases fitting TRBD1. This CDR3 has 14 residues. CDR1 and CDR2 (germline): MNHEY, SVGAGI. The junction had 12 bases not matched to a gene; V was cut back by 6 bases and J by 10 bases.

This clonotype came up many times. This chain connects TRBV14 to TRBJ2-4; D remains ambiguous. Germline V gives CDR1 SGHDN, CDR2 FVKESK. Trimming pared 2 bases from V and 3 bases from J, leaving 11 bases between. This CDR3 has 15 amino acids. This chain's CDR3 is CASSQFSVIKNIQYF. The CDR3 DNA follows: TGTGCCAGCAGCCAATTCTCCGTTATCAAAAACATTCAGTACTTC. Supplemented by reference TRBV14 and TRBJ2-4, the full variable domain reads EAGVTQFPSHSVIEKGQTVTLRCDPISGHDNLYWYRRVMGKEIKFLLHFVKESKQDESGMPNNRFLAERTGGTYSTLKVQPAELEDSGVYFCASSQFSVIKNIQYFGAGTRLSVL.

This clonotype came up many times. This chain joins TRBV4-3 and TRBJ1-2; no definite D call. CDR1 is LGHNA, CDR2 YSLEER, per germline. The V gene lost 0 bases and the J gene lost 9 bases, with 17 bases spanning the gap. This CDR3 contains 15 residues. DNA of the CDR3: TGCGCCAGCAGCCAAGATCCTAGTCCCACTCGCTGCTACACCTTC. The encoded protein is CASSQDPSPTRCYTF.

This clonotype was recorded many times. This chain uses TRBV5-1 with TRBJ2-2; TRBD1 is a possible D gene (6 bases). The CDR3 contains 15 residues. V was pared by 4 bases and J by 1 base, with 11 bases between. The germline gives CDR1 SGHRS, CDR2 YFSETQ. CDR3 nucleotides: TGCGCCAGCAGCATCCGGACAGAGAACACCGGGGAGCTGTTTTTT. Translated, it gives CASSIRTENTGELFF. Combining the CDR3 with reference TRBV5-1 and TRBJ2-2 gives the whole variable domain KAGVTQTPRYLIKTRGQQVTLSCSPISGHRSVSWYQQTPGQGLQFLFEYFSETQRNKGNFPGRFSGRQFSNSRSEMNVSTLELGDSALYLCASSIRTENTGELFFGEGSRLTVL.

The table lists this clonotype with many counts. V gene TRBV15 combines with J gene TRBJ1-5; 10 nucleotides line up with TRBD1. The V segment lost 0 bases and the J segment 0 bases; nucleotides outside the gene matches: 8. The CDR3 runs 19 residues. Germline CDR1 LNHNV, CDR2 YYDKDF (reference sequence). The chain's CDR3 is CATSRDPRQGASSNQPQHF. Here the CDR3 DNA reads TGTGCCACCAGCAGAGATCCGAGACAGGGGGCCTCTAGCAATCAGCCCCAGCATTTT.

The chain has TRBV5-4 and TRBJ2-7; TRBD1 is a possible D gene (5 bases). V was cut by 4 bases and J by 6 bases, with 11 bases left in between. The CDR3 totals 12 residues. CDR1 and CDR2 (germline): SGHNT, YYREEE (reference sequence). As DNA, the CDR3 is TGTGCCAGCAGCCGACAGAATTCCGAGCAGTACTTC. Protein sequence: CASSRQNSEQYF.

This clonotype was detected many times. The V call is TRBV6-6, the J call TRBJ1-6; D is undetermined. Germline-derived CDR1 and CDR2 are MNHNY and SVGAGI (reference sequence). The CDR3 consists of 16 residues. Deletions cut 0 bases from V and 10 bases from J, with 16 bases between. The CDR3 region is CASSYSRSEGSSPLHF. In nucleotides, the CDR3 is TGTGCCAGCAGTTACTCGAGGTCCGAGGGTTCCTCACCCCTCCACTTT.

This clonotype has ten or more counts. The V call is TRBV20-1, the J call TRBJ2-7, with 12 bases lining up with TRBD1. CDR1 and CDR2 (germline): DFQATT, SNEGSKA (reference sequence). Trimming removed 3 bases from V and 7 bases from J; junction bases left unmatched: 13. The CDR3 covers 16 residues. CDR3: CSARPGTGGPWMEQYF. The CDR3, as DNA: TGCAGTGCTAGGCCCGGGACAGGGGGCCCCTGGATGGAGCAGTACTTC.

The J gene is TRBJ1-2, the V gene TRBV3-1; TRBD1 might be the D (6 bases). The CDR3 length is 12 residues. Looked up from germline, CDR1 is LGHDT and CDR2 is YNNKEL (reference sequence). V was clipped by 1 base and J by 7 bases, with 7 bases between them. The CDR3 DNA follows: TGTGCCAGCAGCCAAGTAGGGGGTGGCTACACCTTC. It yields the protein CASSQVGGGYTF.

At least ten counts were recorded for this clonotype. V is TRBV12-3 or TRBV12-4 and J is TRBJ2-1, with no clear D. Trimming removed 8 bases from V and 0 bases from J, with 8 bases in between. This CDR3 spans 13 amino acids. For the CDR3, the DNA is TGTGCCAGCGGGGTCAGCTCCTACAATGAGCAGTTCTTC. Protein: CASGVSSYNEQFF.

This clonotype was seen ten or more times. The chain links TRBV10-3 to TRBJ2-5, with D possibly called TRBD1 or TRBD2 (6 bases each). Germline CDR1 and CDR2: ENHRY and SYGVKD. This CDR3 spans 13 amino acids. V dropped 10 bases and J dropped 4 bases, with 16 bases sitting between them. The chain's CDR3 is CATFGGGGETQYF. The CDR3 DNA sequence: TGTGCCACCTTCGGAGGAGGGGGAGAGACCCAGTACTTC.

This clonotype was seen at least ten times. J is TRBJ2-2 and V is TRBV12-3 or TRBV12-4; 10 positions agree with TRBD2. The CDR3 covers 16 residues. V gave up 4 bases and J gave up 1 base; unmatched junction bases: 3. CDR3 amino acids: CASSSRLAGNTGELFF. CDR3 bases: TGTGCCAGCAGTTCACGACTAGCGGGGAACACCGGGGAGCTGTTTTTT.

This clonotype was seen repeatedly, ten times or more. The rearrangement joins TRBV7-2 to TRBJ2-1, with D perhaps TRBD2 (5 bases). The germline gives CDR1 SGHTA, CDR2 FQGNSA. The CDR3 is made up of 17 amino acids. V gave up 4 bases and J gave up 0 bases, with 16 bases separating them. CDR3 region: CASSSWASPSSYNEQFF. The CDR3 bases are TGTGCCAGCAGCTCGTGGGCTAGCCCCAGCTCCTACAATGAGCAGTTCTTC.

This clonotype was recorded many times. The genes are TRBV7-8 and TRBJ2-3; 13 bases map to TRBD2. The CDR3 length is 16 residues. Looked up from germline, CDR1 is SGHVS and CDR2 is FQNEAQ. V gave up 4 bases and J gave up 4 bases; unmatched junction bases: 5. The CDR3 bases are TGTGCCAGCAGCTGGACGGGACTAGCGGGGCCAGATACGCAGTATTTT. This gives the protein CASSWTGLAGPDTQYF.

A few counts support this clonotype. The chain recombines TRBV18 with TRBJ1-6, with D possibly matching TRBD1 (6 bases). The CDR3 has 15 residues. Trimming took 4 bases from V and 3 from J, leaving 10 bases between them. In germline, CDR1 is KGHSH, CDR2 LQKENI. For the CDR3, the DNA is TGTGCCAGCTCACAACAGGGCCTCTATAATTCACCCCTCCACTTT. Amino acids: CASSQQGLYNSPLHF. Full variable domain (missing parts from reference TRBV18 and TRBJ1-6): NAGVMQNPRHLVRRRGQEARLRCSPMKGHSHVYWYRQLPEEGLKFMVYLQKENIIDESGMPKERFSAEFPKEGPSILRIQQVVRGDSAAYFCASSQQGLYNSPLHFGNGTRLTVT.

This clonotype was observed a few times. The chain has TRBV19 and TRBJ2-2; possibly TRBD1 for D (6 bases). V lost 1 base to trimming and J lost 3 bases, with 12 bases between them. The CDR3 contains 16 residues. Germline lookup yields CDR1 LNHDA and CDR2 SQIVND (reference sequence). The DNA for the CDR3 is TGTGCCAGTAGTATAGCGGCACAGGGCTACACCGGGGAGCTGTTTTTT. Residues: CASSIAAQGYTGELFF.

In its sample, this clonotype was seen many times. J is TRBJ2-3 and V is TRBV5-4; possibly TRBD1 for D (5 bases). Germline assignment: CDR1 SGHNT and CDR2 YYREEE (reference sequence). The V end was cut by 4 bases, the J end by 0 bases, with 15 bases between. The CDR3 loop spans 16 amino acids. CDR3 in amino acids: CASSLPGALSTDTQYF. Written as DNA, the CDR3 is TGTGCCAGCAGCCTCCCTGGGGCGTTGAGCACAGATACGCAGTATTTT.

The J gene is TRBJ1-4, the V gene TRBV5-5; tentative D call: TRBD1 (5 bases). The V and J ends lost 3 bases and 3 bases respectively, with 15 bases between them. Germline CDR1 reads SGHKS; CDR2 reads YYEKEE (reference sequence). The length of the CDR3 is 16 residues. CDR3 sequence (DNA): TGTGCCAGCAGCTGGGGGGATCCGGGCCCTAATGAAAAACTGTTTTTT. Translating gives CASSWGDPGPNEKLFF.

This clonotype has more than one count but fewer than ten. This chain links TRBV6-2 or TRBV6-3 with TRBJ2-1, with 9 positions matching TRBD1. From germline, CDR1 is MNHEY and CDR2 SVGEGT. V trimming: 5 bases; J trimming: 10 bases; junction bases outside the gene matches: 6. This CDR3 is 13 amino acids long. DNA for the CDR3: TGTGCCAGCAGTGACTACAGGGGGCGAGAGCAGTTCTTC. Translated, it gives CASSDYRGREQFF.